The 22 T cell receptor beta chains below were found in one sample sequenced in a study of blood T cells in healthy people across ages. Primed by a sample-barcoded 5' primer and a J-beta primer mix, a second PCR proceeded for about 6 to 11 cycles. TCRdb re-called the 5' RACE reads with MiXCR, one entry per CDR3 protein. The sample lists about 970,000 distinct CDR3 sequences, just over 50% seen once, with around 21% in the top ten. Sequenced input: blood. The origin of the receptors is an older woman in good health.

J is TRBJ2-1 and V is TRBV18; D gene uncertain. Looked up from germline, CDR1 is KGHSH and CDR2 is LQKENI. V lost 2 bases to trimming and J lost 15 bases, with 23 bases between them. The CDR3 totals 15 residues. Here the CDR3 reads CASSPGLGSYNEWFF. CDR3 sequence (DNA): TGTGCCAGCTCACCAGGGCTAGGCTCCTACAATGAGTGGTTCTTC. Together with reference TRBV18 and TRBJ2-1, the CDR3 gives the full variable domain: NAGVMQNPRHLVRRRGQEARLRCSPMKGHSHVYWYRQLPEEGLKFMVYLQKENIIDESGMPKERFSAEFPKEGPSILRIQQVVRGDSAAYFCASSPGLGSYNEWFFGPGTRLTVL.

The count of this clonotype is one. The rearrangement joins TRBV20-1 to TRBJ2-5; 9 bases agree with TRBD2. Judging by the DNA end, TRBJ2-4 fits better; the J call may be wrong. Germline CDR1 and CDR2: DFQATT and SNEGSKA (reference sequence). This CDR3 contains 17 residues. The CDR3: CSARDPSGKGAKNIQYF. The CDR3 region has the DNA TGCAGTGCTAGAGATCCTAGCGGGAAGGGGGCCAAAAACATTCAGTACTTC.

V usage is TRBV12-3 or TRBV12-4 and J usage is TRBJ1-1, with 8 nucleotides matching TRBD1. The V gene end was trimmed by 4 bases and the J gene end by 6 bases; junction bases not matched to a gene: 7. This CDR3 region has 14 residues. The CDR3 DNA sequence: TGTGCCAGCAGTTCCCGGACAGGGAGATCTGAAGCTTTCTTT. It encodes CASSSRTGRSEAFF.

This clonotype was seen a few times. CDR3 protein: CASSLVPTSYNEQFF. The CDR3 nucleotides read TGTGCCAGCAGCTTAGTCCCTACCTCCTACAATGAGCAGTTCTTC. This chain joins TRBV7-2 and TRBJ2-1; D gene ambiguous. V lost 1 base to trimming and J lost 0 bases, with 7 bases between them. Per the germline V gene, CDR1 is SGHTA and CDR2 is FQGNSA. This CDR3 has 15 residues.

This clonotype has just a few counts. The chain links TRBV20-1 to TRBJ2-3; weak D call: TRBD1 (6 bases). The germline gives CDR1 DFQATT, CDR2 SNEGSKA (reference sequence). There are 13 residues in the CDR3. V lost 1 base and J lost 5, with 10 bases in between. CDR3 bases: TGCAGTGCTAGAGGGCAGGGGAGAGATACGCAGTATTTT. This gives the protein CSARGQGRDTQYF.

The chain employs TRBV12-3 or TRBV12-4 and TRBJ2-7; D unclear. Trimming left V 4 bases short and J 2 bases short, with 21 bases between. This CDR3 has 17 residues. CDR3 region: CASSCFPPRSATYEQYF. As DNA, the CDR3 is TGTGCCAGCAGTTGTTTCCCACCGAGATCGGCAACCTACGAGCAGTACTTC.

This clonotype was picked up one time. The V call is TRBV29-1, the J call TRBJ2-3; D is perhaps TRBD2 (5 bases). The CDR3 extends over 13 amino acids. Between the trimmed V and J ends, which lost 7 bases and 2 bases, there was a span of 13 bases. The germline V gene encodes CDR1 SQVTM and CDR2 ANQGSEA. CDR3 nucleotide sequence: TGCAGCGCCGGGGAACTGTCCACAGATACGCAGTATTTT. Amino acid sequence: CSAGELSTDTQYF.

The rearrangement uses TRBV6-5 and TRBJ2-4; 10 nucleotides match TRBD2. The DNA matches TRBJ2-5 better at its end, which makes the J call doubtful. Germline V lookup: CDR1 MNHEY, CDR2 SVGAGI. The CDR3 has 17 amino acids. The CDR3 DNA reads as TGTGCCAGCAGTTATGACGAGCGGGAGGGCCCAATGGGGACCCAGTACTTC. Amino acids: CASSYDEREGPMGTQYF.

The chain employs TRBV5-1 and TRBJ2-7; 7 bases align to TRBD2. The germline gives CDR1 SGHRS, CDR2 YFSETQ. With V trimmed by 5 bases and J by 1 base, 6 bases remained unmatched. This CDR3 spans 14 amino acids. Written as DNA, the CDR3 is TGCGCCAGCAGTCGGGATAGCGGGTCCTACGAGCAGTACTTC. It is translated as CASSRDSGSYEQYF.

The chain has TRBV3-1 and TRBJ2-3; D not resolved. The V end was cut by 4 bases, the J end by 1 base, with 15 bases between. CDR3 length: 16 residues. CDR1 and CDR2 (germline): LGHDT, YNNKEL (reference sequence). CDR3 DNA sequence: TGTGCCAGCAGCCGCTACCCGAGTCGGGGCACAGATACGCAGTATTTT. Its translation is CASSRYPSRGTDTQYF.

In its sample, this clonotype was seen a few times. The V call is TRBV10-3, the J call TRBJ2-7; the match to TRBD2 covers 10 bases. The CDR3 totals 15 residues. Unmatched junction bases numbered 8, after V lost 7 bases and J lost 2 bases. The germline CDR1 and CDR2 sequences are ENHRY and SYGVKD. CDR3 nucleotides: TGTGCCATCACCCGCGGGACTAGCGCCACCTACGAGCAGTACTTC. Protein sequence: CAITRGTSATYEQYF.

V gene TRBV12-3 or TRBV12-4 combines with J gene TRBJ1-5; D not resolved. Trimming took 3 bases from V and 11 from J, leaving 11 bases between them. The CDR3 totals 12 residues. In DNA, the CDR3 is TGTGCCAGCAGTTTTAATTCGGTTACCCAGCATTTT. Translated: CASSFNSVTQHF.

This clonotype came up a few times. This chain links TRBV3-1 with TRBJ2-5; D remains ambiguous. The V end lost 1 base, the J end lost 4 bases, and 7 bases lay between the germline ends. The CDR3 extends over 13 amino acids. CDR1 and CDR2 from the germline V gene are LGHDT and YNNKEL (reference sequence). CDR3 DNA: TGTGCCAGCAGCCAAGGGGCAGTAGAGACCCAGTACTTC. This encodes CASSQGAVETQYF.

This clonotype has just a few counts. The chain couples TRBV7-2 to TRBJ1-4; 9 nucleotides line up with TRBD1. This CDR3 is 15 amino acids long. The germline V gene encodes CDR1 SGHTA and CDR2 FQGNSA. Trimming removed 6 bases from V and 7 bases from J; junction bases left unmatched: 9. The chain's CDR3 is CASRTNRGPGEKLFF. CDR3 in DNA: TGTGCCAGCAGGACAAACAGGGGGCCGGGTGAAAAACTGTTTTTT.

With regard to this clonotype: An end of the junction does not agree with germline; a read error may underlie this. This rearrangement joins TRBV9 to TRBJ1-2, with D maybe TRBD1 (6 bases). Per germline, CDR1 SGDLS and CDR2 YYNGEE. This CDR3 contains 13 residues. CDR3 amino acids: CASSAEDSYGNTF. In DNA form, the CDR3 reads TGTGCCAGCAGCGCAGAGGACAGCTATGGCAACACCTTC.

The chain is built from TRBV10-2 and TRBJ2-4; 11 bases map to TRBD2. The DNA end lines up better with TRBJ2-7; the J call may be wrong. CDR1 is WSHSY, CDR2 SAAADI, per germline. The CDR3 is 15 amino acids. CDR3 residues: CASSVSGRGTYEQYF. In DNA, the CDR3 is TGCGCCAGCAGTGTTAGCGGGAGGGGTACCTACGAGCAGTACTTC.

This clonotype was observed a few times. The chain joins TRBV4-2 to TRBJ2-1, with TRBD2 identical over 11 bases. The CDR3 extends over 14 amino acids. J lost 8 bases, V lost 4 bases, and 4 bases had no gene match. Germline V gene data show CDR1 as LGHNA and CDR2 as YNFKEQ. The CDR3 here is CASSPSGRSYEQFF. The CDR3 DNA sequence: TGTGCCAGCAGCCCTAGCGGGAGGAGTTATGAGCAGTTCTTC.

In this sample, this clonotype turned up a few times. This sequence joins TRBV20-1 and TRBJ1-2; 8 bases fit TRBD1. The CDR3 is 14 residues long. Per the germline V gene, CDR1 is DFQATT and CDR2 is SNEGSKA (reference sequence). Unmatched junction bases numbered 11, after V lost 3 bases and J lost 8 bases. The chain's CDR3 is CSASRMSGGYGYTF. The CDR3 DNA reads TGCAGTGCTAGTAGGATGTCAGGGGGCTACGGCTACACCTTC.

This clonotype was seen a few times. The chain links TRBV4-2 to TRBJ2-7; D is unresolved. The last part of the DNA fits TRBJ2-5 better; the J call may be wrong. CDR1 and CDR2 (germline): LGHNA, YNFKEQ. The CDR3 is 11 residues long. CDR3 DNA sequence: TGTGCCAGCAGCCATGCGCAGACCCAGTACTTC. This encodes CASSHAQTQYF.

The V and J genes are TRBV10-3 and TRBJ1-2, with D possibly TRBD1 on 5 matching bases. CDR3 length: 18 residues. Germline CDR1 ENHRY, CDR2 SYGVKD. Between the trimmed V and J ends, which lost 0 bases and 3 bases, there was a span of 20 bases. For the CDR3, the DNA is TGTGCCATCAGTGAGTCGAAGACAGAAGGGCGAGGGGACTATGGCTACACCTTC. It is translated as CAISESKTEGRGDYGYTF.

The chain combines TRBV7-2 with TRBJ2-1; no clear D gene. Germline V gene data show CDR1 as SGHTA and CDR2 as FQGNSA. This CDR3 is built from 14 residues. V shed 1 base and J shed 7 bases, with 11 bases lying between them. CDR3 sequence (DNA): TGTGCCAGCAGCTTAGAGAGTCAGCCTAATGAGCAGTTCTTC. It is translated as CASSLESQPNEQFF.

This chain connects TRBV2 to TRBJ2-1; no clear D. The V end lost 6 bases, the J end lost 9 bases, and 12 bases lay between the germline ends. The CDR3 runs to 12 residues. Per the germline V gene, CDR1 is SNHLY and CDR2 is FYNNEI. The CDR3: CASRAMTPEQFF. In DNA, the CDR3 is TGTGCCAGCAGGGCGATGACACCTGAGCAGTTCTTC.